This T cell receptor beta chain was identified during a study of shared clonotypes between healthy human individuals. About the study: Used for every donor were three CD4 naive, three CD4 memory, two CD8 naive and one CD8 memory plate.

TCRdb's table, derived via immunoSEQ multiplex PCR, lists solely in-frame clones and lacks some. The sample records millions of clones, approximately 94% being singletons. This CDR3 has 11 residues. The ends were cut back, 6 bases at V and 7 bases at J, with 9 bases in the middle. Germline CDR1 and CDR2: LNHDA and SQIVND (reference sequence). Of note for this clone: Its specificity is not known.

Study-level points and caveats: Clonotype sharing among donors likely depends on sequencing depth. Rarefaction showed sorted-subset sequencing was incomplete despite large depth.

Sequenced input: naive CD4+ T cells sorted from blood. Subset in this sample: CD45RA+ positively selected. The source is a man aged 18-30 years in good health. The chain has TRBV19 and TRBJ1-1; D ambiguous. The CDR3 is CASRVNFEAFF. The CDR3 DNA is TGTGCCAGTAGGGTTAACTTTGAAGCTTTCTTT. Full variable domain (outside the CDR3, taken from reference TRBV19 and TRBJ1-1): DGGITQSPKYLFRKEGQNVTLSCEQNLNHDAMYWYRQDPGQGLRLIYYSQIVNDFQKGDIAEGYSVSREKKESFPLTVTSAQKNPTAFYLCASRVNFEAFFGQGTRLTVV.